Below, 16 T cell receptor beta chains from the same sample are listed, as sequenced in a study of T cell repertoires in cytomegalovirus infection. TCRdb ran MiXCR on the reads and lists one entry per CDR3 protein. Among 560,000 or so distinct CDR3 sequences listed, 16% were seen once. Sequenced: CD8+ T cells from PBMCs. The origin of the receptors is a human donor in good health (CMV status not recorded). Some clones in this sample may be carry-over from other donors' samples.

Turning to this clonotype: The CDR3 does not end in the conserved phenylalanine or tryptophan, so this is likely a read error. The chain is built from TRBV6-5 and TRBJ1-4; possibly TRBD1 for D (5 bases). The CDR3 contains 13 residues. In germline, CDR1 is MNHEY, CDR2 SVGAGI. Trimming took off 1 base at V and 8 bases at J, with 8 bases between the two ends. The CDR3, as DNA: TGTGCCAGCAGTTACTTGGAGGGGGAAAAACTGTTTTCT. Protein product: CASSYLEGEKLFS.

This clonotype was seen ten or more times. This rearrangement joins TRBV4-1 to TRBJ1-5; D is unclear. Per germline, CDR1 MGHRA and CDR2 YSYEKL. The CDR3 is 17 amino acids. Trimming left V 1 base short and J 3 bases short, with 16 bases between. CDR3 sequence: CASSQGDGNMNNQPQHF. The CDR3 bases are TGCGCCAGCAGCCAAGGCGATGGAAACATGAACAATCAGCCCCAGCATTTT.

The V call is TRBV9, the J call TRBJ2-2; TRBD2 aligns across 15 bases. Germline assignment: CDR1 SGDLS and CDR2 YYNGEE. This CDR3 has 16 amino acids. V lost 3 bases, J lost 8 bases, and 5 bases stayed unmatched. The CDR3 nucleotides read TGTGCCAGCAGCGACGGACTAGCGGGAGGGAAAGGGGAGCTGTTTTTT. It translates to CASSDGLAGGKGELFF.

At least ten counts were recorded for this clonotype. This chain uses TRBV7-9 with TRBJ2-7; TRBD2 agrees at 7 bases. V trimming: 3 bases; J trimming: 3 bases; junction bases outside the gene matches: 11. The CDR3 totals 16 residues. The germline V gene has CDR1 SEHNR and CDR2 FQNEAQ (reference sequence). This chain's CDR3 is CASSLSRGERLYEQYF. In nucleotides, the CDR3 is TGTGCCAGCAGCTTGAGCCGGGGGGAGCGCCTCTACGAGCAGTACTTC.

This clonotype came up a few times. The V gene is TRBV20-1, the J gene TRBJ2-7; D is uncertain. The CDR3 is made up of 10 amino acids. CDR1 DFQATT and CDR2 SNEGSKA come from the germline V gene (reference sequence). Trimming stripped 5 bases from V and 5 bases from J, with 7 bases between. CDR3 amino acids: CSAVGDEQYF. The CDR3 DNA follows: TGCAGTGCTGTGGGCGACGAGCAGTACTTC.

Only a few counts were recorded for this clonotype. The rearrangement uses TRBV27 and TRBJ1-2; 10 positions agree with TRBD1. The CDR3 is 15 residues long. After removal of 6 bases from V and 3 bases from J, the junction contained 7 bases not matched to a gene. Germline CDR1 reads MNHEY; CDR2 reads SMNVEV (reference sequence). The CDR3 protein is CASSLRQGADYGYTF. DNA for the CDR3: TGTGCCAGCAGCCTCCGACAGGGGGCGGACTATGGCTACACCTTC.

The chain joins TRBV29-1 to TRBJ2-7, with 8 bases aligning to TRBD1. CDR3 size: 14 residues. Germline-derived CDR1 and CDR2 are SQVTM and ANQGSEA. The ends lost 0 bases at V and 2 bases at J; junction bases unmatched: 3. CDR3 bases: TGCAGCGTTGAAGAGGAGGACAGGGCCTACGAGCAGTACTTC. Translation gives CSVEEEDRAYEQYF.

V is TRBV27 and J is TRBJ2-7; 7 positions agree with TRBD1. After removal of 5 bases from V and 3 bases from J, the junction contained 7 bases not matched to a gene. From germline, CDR1 is MNHEY and CDR2 SMNVEV (reference sequence). The CDR3 loop spans 14 amino acids. The CDR3 loop reads CASSPQDRYYEQYF. In nucleotides, the CDR3 is TGTGCCAGCAGTCCTCAGGACAGGTACTACGAGCAGTACTTC.

This clonotype came up a few times. The V call is TRBV7-4, the J call TRBJ1-2, with TRBD1 matching 9 bases. Germline CDR1 reads SGHVT; CDR2 reads SQSDAQ. J gave up 1 base and V 4 bases, and 7 bases lay outside the gene matches. The length of the CDR3 is 16 residues. The CDR3 DNA reads as TGTGCCAGCAGCTCGTTGGGACAGGGACTTAACTATGGCTACACCTTC. Its translation is CASSSLGQGLNYGYTF.

This clonotype was detected ten times or more. The rearrangement links TRBV11-1 to TRBJ2-7; 16 bases are shared with TRBD2. The CDR3 runs 17 residues. After removal of 0 bases from V and 2 bases from J, the junction contained 1 base not matched to a gene. Per the germline V gene, CDR1 is SGHAT and CDR2 is FQDESV (reference sequence). CDR3 in DNA: TGTGCCAGCAGCTTAGCCGGGACTAGCGGGAGGGCCTACGAGCAGTACTTC. It is translated as CASSLAGTSGRAYEQYF. Together with reference TRBV11-1 and TRBJ2-7, the CDR3 gives the full variable domain: EAEVAQSPRYKITEKSQAVAFWCDPISGHATLYWYRQILGQGPELLVQFQDESVVDDSQLPKDRFSAERLKGVDSTLKIQPAELGDSAMYLCASSLAGTSGRAYEQYFGPGTRLTVT.

This clonotype has only a few counts. The V and J genes are TRBV27 and TRBJ1-1, with D unresolved. Germline values: CDR1 MNHEY, CDR2 SMNVEV (reference sequence). The CDR3 has 14 amino acids. Trimming pared 5 bases from V and 1 base from J, leaving 11 bases between. DNA of the CDR3: TGTGCCAGCAGTGACGGACTTTGGAACACTGAAGCTTTCTTT. It codes for CASSDGLWNTEAFF.

This clonotype was observed a few times. V usage is TRBV7-9 and J usage is TRBJ1-1, with D perhaps TRBD1 (5 bases). CDR3 length: 19 amino acids. Trimming removed 5 bases from V and 7 bases from J, with 32 bases in between. Germline V gene lookup returns CDR1 SEHNR and CDR2 FQNEAQ (reference sequence). The DNA of the CDR3 is TGTGCCAGCAGCCCCCGAAGAGTGACAGCTGAACCTTCGGGCCTTGAAGCTTTCTTT. It yields the protein CASSPRRVTAEPSGLEAFF.

This clonotype was detected ten times or more. The genes are TRBV29-1 and TRBJ2-1, with 10 bases fitting TRBD2. The germline CDR1 and CDR2 sequences are SQVTM and ANQGSEA. The CDR3 loop spans 14 amino acids. V shed 3 bases and J 4 bases; nucleotides not matched to a gene: 3. The CDR3 is CSVDSGRRYNEQFF. In DNA, the CDR3 is TGCAGCGTTGATAGCGGGAGGCGATACAATGAGCAGTTCTTC.

This clonotype was seen repeatedly, ten times or more. The V and J genes are TRBV12-3 or TRBV12-4 and TRBJ2-7, with D possibly called TRBD1 or TRBD2 (6 bases each). The CDR3 sequence is 15 residues long. Trimming left V 4 bases short and J 4 bases short, with 17 bases between. The CDR3 reads CASSSAGQWVYEQYF. CDR3 in DNA: TGTGCCAGCAGTTCCGCGGGACAATGGGTTTACGAGCAGTACTTC.

The chain combines TRBV15 with TRBJ2-2, with TRBD1 matching 12 bases. The CDR3 extends over 17 amino acids. With V trimmed by 2 bases and J by 4 bases, 5 bases remained unmatched. Germline V CDR1 and CDR2: LNHNV, YYDKDF (reference sequence). CDR3 nucleotides: TGTGCCACCAGCAGACTTTGGGACAGGGGGCCCACCGGGGAGCTGTTTTTT. Its translation: CATSRLWDRGPTGELFF.

At least ten counts were recorded for this clonotype. The chain links TRBV27 to TRBJ2-3, with 7 bases identical to TRBD2. The CDR3 has 14 amino acids. Germline lookup yields CDR1 MNHEY and CDR2 SMNVEV (reference sequence). Unmatched junction bases numbered 4, after V lost 5 bases and J lost 2 bases. The CDR3 here is CASSPRDYTDTQYF. The CDR3 coding sequence is TGTGCCAGCAGTCCACGGGACTACACAGATACGCAGTATTTT.